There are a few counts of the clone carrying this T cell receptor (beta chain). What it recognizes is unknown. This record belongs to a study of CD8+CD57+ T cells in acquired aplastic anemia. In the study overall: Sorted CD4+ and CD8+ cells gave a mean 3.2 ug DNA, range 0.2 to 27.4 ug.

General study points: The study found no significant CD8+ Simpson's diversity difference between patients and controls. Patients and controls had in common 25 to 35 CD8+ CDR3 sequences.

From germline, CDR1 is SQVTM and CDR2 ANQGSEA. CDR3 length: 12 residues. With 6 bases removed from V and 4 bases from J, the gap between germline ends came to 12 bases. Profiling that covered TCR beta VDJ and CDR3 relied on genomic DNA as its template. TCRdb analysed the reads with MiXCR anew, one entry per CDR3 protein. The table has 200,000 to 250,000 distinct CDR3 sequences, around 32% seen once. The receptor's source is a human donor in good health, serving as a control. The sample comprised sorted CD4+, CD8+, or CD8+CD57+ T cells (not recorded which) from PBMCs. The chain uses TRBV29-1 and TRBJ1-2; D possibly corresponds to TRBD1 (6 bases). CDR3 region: CSVEHRAYGYTF. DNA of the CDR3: TGCAGCGTCGAGCACAGGGCCTATGGCTACACCTTC.